These T cell receptor beta chains were read from a single sample in a study of shared clonotypes between healthy human individuals. Profiled with immunoSEQ multiplex PCR; TCRdb holds only in-frame clones, not every one. The sample consists of hundreds of thousands of clones, about 80% of them appearing once. The sample taken for sequencing was memory CD4+ T cells sorted from blood. The receptors shown here come from a woman aged 25-40 years in good health. The CDR3 runs from the conserved cysteine through the conserved F or W. The order of the fields is V gene, D gene, clone size, J gene, CDR3 DNA, CDR3 protein. The D gene is left open where the match is weak. Rows give clone size only sometimes, using once, few, many, or a class for an expanded clone.

V: TRBV6-5; D: -; size: many; J: TRBJ2-7; DNA: TGTGCCAGCAGTTCATCCCCAGGGTTTCGCGAGCAGTACTTC; CDR3: CASSSSPGFREQYF
V: TRBV7-9; D: TRBD1; size: -; J: TRBJ1-5; DNA: TGTGCCAGCAGCACAACATACCGGACAGGGGGCGAAGTCCAGCCCCAGCATTTT; CDR3: CASSTTYRTGGEVQPQHF
V: TRBV5-1; D: -; size: once; J: TRBJ1-4; DNA: TGCGCCAGCAAAGATCCAGCTAAAGAAGTTGAAAAACTGTTTTTT; CDR3: CASKDPAKEVEKLFF
V: TRBV19; D: TRBD2; size: many; J: TRBJ2-7; DNA: TGTGCCAGTAGCCGGAGGCTAGCGGGAGGGTTACAGGGCGAGCAGTACTTC; CDR3: CASSRRLAGGLQGEQYF
V: TRBV28; D: -; size: -; J: TRBJ2-7; DNA: TGTGCCAGCAGAAAGACAGGACGTTCCTACGAGCAGTACTTC; CDR3: CASRKTGRSYEQYF
V: TRBV27; D: -; size: few; J: TRBJ1-3; DNA: TGTGCCAGCAGCCCAAGTTGGGGGCTTGGAAACACCATATATTTT; CDR3: CASSPSWGLGNTIYF
V: TRBV2; D: -; size: -; J: TRBJ1-1; DNA: TGTGCCAGCAGTGATCTGGGATTGAACACTGAAGCTTTCTTT; CDR3: CASSDLGLNTEAFF
V: TRBV5-1; D: -; size: -; J: TRBJ1-1; DNA: TGCGCCAGCAGCTTGGGGGGGCGAGATGAAGCTTTCTTT; CDR3: CASSLGGRDEAFF
V: TRBV29-1; D: TRBD2; size: few; J: TRBJ2-1; DNA: TGCAGCGTTAGTACCGGGACTAGCGTTCATGAGCAGTTCTTC; CDR3: CSVSTGTSVHEQFF
V: TRBV6-5; D: -; size: few; J: TRBJ2-4; DNA: TGTGCCAGCAGTTACCGGGGCGGGGTTGACATTCAGTACTTC; CDR3: CASSYRGGVDIQYF
V: TRBV28; D: -; size: -; J: TRBJ1-4; DNA: TGTGCCAGCAGTTTAAACGGTGCAACTAATGAAAAACTGTTTTTT; CDR3: CASSLNGATNEKLFF
V: TRBV19; D: -; size: few; J: TRBJ1-2; DNA: TGTGCCAGTAAGAAGAGGACAATGCATGGCTACACCTTC; CDR3: CASKKRTMHGYTF
V: TRBV6-6; D: TRBD1; size: -; J: TRBJ2-5; DNA: TGTGCCAGCAGTCGGAGCGGGACAGGGATGCAAGAGACCCAGTACTTC; CDR3: CASSRSGTGMQETQYF
V: TRBV5-4; D: TRBD1; size: -; J: TRBJ2-2; DNA: TGTGCCAGCAGCCAGGGACAGGGGGTTGCCGGGGAGCTGTTTTTT; CDR3: CASSQGQGVAGELFF
V: TRBV19; D: -; size: -; J: TRBJ2-1; DNA: TGTGCCAGTAGTCCCCGACGGACCGAGCAGTTCTTC; CDR3: CASSPRRTEQFF
V: TRBV9; D: -; size: -; J: TRBJ2-5; DNA: TGTGCCAGCAGCGTAGATGGAGTGTCCTCGGGGTCCCAGTACTTC; CDR3: CASSVDGVSSGSQYF
V: TRBV7-9; D: -; size: -; J: TRBJ1-2; DNA: TGTGCCAGCAACCCAAGGGGGACGGAAGGCTACACCTTC; CDR3: CASNPRGTEGYTF
V: TRBV5-4; D: -; size: -; J: TRBJ2-3; DNA: TGTGCCAGCAGCTCCAGTATGCGGAGGGGTGCAGATACGCAGTATTTT; CDR3: CASSSSMRRGADTQYF
V: TRBV7-9; D: -; size: -; J: TRBJ2-7; DNA: TGTGCCAGCAGCTTAGAGGGGGTAACCCGATCCTACGAGCAGTACTTC; CDR3: CASSLEGVTRSYEQYF
V: TRBV5-1; D: -; size: -; J: TRBJ2-4; DNA: TGCGCCAGCAGCTTCCGTTGGGGGGACATTCAGTACTTC; CDR3: CASSFRWGDIQYF
V: TRBV7-2; D: -; size: few; J: TRBJ2-1; DNA: TGTGCCAGCAGCTTAGACGGCAGGGAGCAGTTCTTC; CDR3: CASSLDGREQFF
V: TRBV10-2; D: -; size: -; J: TRBJ1-1; DNA: TGCGCCAGCAGTGAGTCTGGACGGGGCACTGAAGCTTTCTTT; CDR3: CASSESGRGTEAFF
V: TRBV2; D: -; size: few; J: TRBJ2-1; DNA: TGTGCCGTCCACGGGACAGCGGGCAATGAGCAGTTCTTC; CDR3: CAVHGTAGNEQFF
V: TRBV28; D: -; size: few; J: TRBJ2-5; DNA: TGTGCCAGCAGTTTACCAGGGGGAGGGGAGACCCAGTACTTC; CDR3: CASSLPGGGETQYF
V: TRBV5-5; D: -; size: few; J: TRBJ1-5; DNA: TGTGCCAGCAGCCAAGCATCGGGCAATCAGCCCCAGCATTTT; CDR3: CASSQASGNQPQHF
V: TRBV7-2; D: -; size: -; J: TRBJ2-5; DNA: TGTGCCAGCAGCCGACAGGGAGGACAGGAGACCCAGTACTTC; CDR3: CASSRQGGQETQYF
V: TRBV5-1; D: -; size: -; J: TRBJ2-7; DNA: TGCGCCAGCAGCTACATCGGGGCGAACTACGAGCAGTACTTC; CDR3: CASSYIGANYEQYF
V: TRBV5-1; D: -; size: -; J: TRBJ1-1; DNA: TGCGCCAGCAGCTTGGGGAACACAAATTCGAACACTGAAGCTTTCTTT; CDR3: CASSLGNTNSNTEAFF
V: TRBV10-3; D: -; size: -; J: TRBJ1-1; DNA: TGTGCCATCAGTGAGAGGGGGGACACTGAAGCTTTCTTT; CDR3: CAISERGDTEAFF
V: TRBV19; D: -; size: -; J: TRBJ2-2; DNA: TGTGCCAGTACTGTCAGGGCGGGCAGAACCGGGGAGCTGTTTTTT; CDR3: CASTVRAGRTGELFF
V: TRBV30; D: -; size: -; J: TRBJ1-1; DNA: TGTGCCTGGAAGGGTGGGCCCACTGAAGCTTTCTTT; CDR3: CAWKGGPTEAFF
V: TRBV5-1; D: TRBD1; size: -; J: TRBJ1-4; DNA: TGCGCCAGCAGCCGACTAGGTGTTGGGACAGGGGAAAAACTGTTTTTT; CDR3: CASSRLGVGTGEKLFF
V: TRBV2; D: -; size: -; J: TRBJ2-7; DNA: TGTGCCAGCAGTGGGCTAGGATACGAGCAGTACTTC; CDR3: CASSGLGYEQYF
V: TRBV2; D: TRBD2; size: once; J: TRBJ2-3; DNA: TGTGCCAGCAGGGGGCTAGCGGGAGGGCCACCTACGCAGTATTTT; CDR3: CASRGLAGGPPTQYF
V: TRBV1; D: -; size: -; J: TRBJ2-5; DNA: TGCACCAGCTCAAGCCGGGGGAAACTAGAGACCCAGTACTTC; CDR3: CTSSSRGKLETQYF
V: TRBV28; D: TRBD2; size: -; J: TRBJ2-7; DNA: TGTGCCAGCAGTTTAGTTAGCGGGGCCTACGAGCAGTACTTC; CDR3: CASSLVSGAYEQYF
V: TRBV28; D: -; size: -; J: TRBJ2-7; DNA: TGTGCCAGCAGTGGATCGGTCTCCTACGAGCAGTACTTC; CDR3: CASSGSVSYEQYF
V: TRBV28; D: TRBD1; size: -; J: TRBJ2-4; DNA: TGTGCCAGCAGCCAGGGGGCGCGGGCCAAAAACATTCAGTACTTC; CDR3: CASSQGARAKNIQYF
V: TRBV28; D: TRBD2; size: -; J: TRBJ2-5; DNA: TGTGCCAGCAGTCAGACTAGCGGTAAAGAGACCCAGTACTTC; CDR3: CASSQTSGKETQYF
V: TRBV11-2; D: -; size: few; J: TRBJ1-1; DNA: TGTGCCAGCAGCCTTCAGGAGAACACTGAAGCTTTCTTT; CDR3: CASSLQENTEAFF
V: TRBV19; D: -; size: -; J: TRBJ1-2; DNA: TGTGCCAGTAGTATGAGAAGATCCAACTATGGCTACACCTTC; CDR3: CASSMRRSNYGYTF
V: TRBV5-1; D: -; size: once; J: TRBJ2-2; DNA: TGCGCCAGCACCCGCGAGAACACCGGGGAGCTGTTTTTT; CDR3: CASTRENTGELFF
V: TRBV5-1; D: TRBD1; size: -; J: TRBJ2-7; DNA: TGCGCCAGCAGCTTGGGACGAGATAGACAGGGCTCCTACGAGCAGTACTTC; CDR3: CASSLGRDRQGSYEQYF
V: TRBV19; D: -; size: -; J: TRBJ2-6; DNA: TGTGCCAGTAGCCCTGGGGGGATCTCCTCCCGCGGGGCCAACGTCCTGACTTTC; CDR3: CASSPGGISSRGANVLTF
V: TRBV6-5; D: TRBD2; size: -; J: TRBJ2-7; DNA: TGTGCCAGCAGTTACGGCCGGCTAGCGGGAGACTACGAGCAGTACTTC; CDR3: CASSYGRLAGDYEQYF
V: TRBV5-1; D: TRBD1; size: -; J: TRBJ2-4; DNA: TGCGCCAGCCGCGGGACAGGGGAAAACATTCAGTACTTC; CDR3: CASRGTGENIQYF
V: TRBV11-2; D: -; size: -; J: TRBJ2-1; DNA: TGTGCCAGCAGTGAGAACTACAATGAGCAGTTCTTC; CDR3: CASSENYNEQFF
V: TRBV5-1; D: -; size: -; J: TRBJ1-4; DNA: TGCGCCAGCAGCTTGAGAACACCCGGAGGGGAAAAACTGTTTTTT; CDR3: CASSLRTPGGEKLFF
V: TRBV4-1; D: -; size: -; J: TRBJ2-7; DNA: TGCGCCAGCAGCCAAGATCTGGGTCCAGGGCTCTACGAGCAGTACTTC; CDR3: CASSQDLGPGLYEQYF
V: TRBV19; D: TRBD1; size: -; J: TRBJ1-5; DNA: TGTGCCAGTAGTGCCGGGACAGGGGGCGCTCAGCCCCAGCATTTT; CDR3: CASSAGTGGAQPQHF
V: TRBV10-3; D: -; size: -; J: TRBJ2-5; DNA: TGTGCCATCAGCTACACGGACCAAGAGACCCAGTACTTC; CDR3: CAISYTDQETQYF
V: TRBV5-1; D: TRBD1; size: few; J: TRBJ2-3; DNA: TGCGCCAGCAGCATAACGACAGGGGGAACAGATACGCAGTATTTT; CDR3: CASSITTGGTDTQYF
V: TRBV25-1; D: -; size: -; J: TRBJ1-1; DNA: TGTGCCAGCAGGGATCAGGGGCGAGGCTACACTGAAGCTTTCTTT; CDR3: CASRDQGRGYTEAFF